This T cell receptor (beta chain) is drawn from a study of T cells after yellow fever vaccination. Study observations and caveats: Shared CD4/CD8 clonotypes were a small share, likely from convergent recombination.

TCRdb independently ran MiXCR on the 5' RACE reads; one entry per CDR3 protein. The sample lists fewer than 450,000 distinct CDR3 sequences; approximately 4% were seen once. Remarks on this clonotype: Its antigen is undetermined.

The CDR3 is 14 amino acids. Germline assignment: CDR1 LGHNA and CDR2 YSLEER. Deletions cut 1 base from V and 6 bases from J, with 11 bases between. The source material was PBMCs, sampled 5 days after the yellow fever booster vaccination. This TCR came from a young man who received the YFV17D yellow fever vaccine. J is TRBJ2-3 and V is TRBV4-3; a possible D gene is TRBD1 (6 bases). Here the CDR3 DNA reads TGCGCCAGCAGCCAAGCTCAGGGGCCCGATACGCAGTATTTT. It is translated as CASSQAQGPDTQYF.